This is a list of T cell receptor beta chains from one sample in a study of T cell responses to AZD1222 COVID-19 vaccine. Here immunoSEQ multiplex PCR was the method, and the copy in TCRdb shows in-frame clones only, minus some. The sample has approximately 150,000 clones, 85% to 95% seen once; the top ten hold more than 0.85%. Sequencing used peripheral blood, obtained on day 0 of MenACWY control vaccination. All receptors derive from an adult in good health. The CDR3 runs from the conserved cysteine through the conserved F or W. The order of the fields is D gene, J gene, V gene, CDR3 protein, CDR3 DNA. The D gene is left open where the match is weak.

d_call: NA; j_call: TRBJ1-2; v_call: TRBV3-1/TRBV3-2; cdr3_aa: CASSQPWGLSYGYTF; cdr3_nt: TGTGCCAGCAGCCAACCTTGGGGACTTAGCTATGGCTACACCTTC
d_call: NA; j_call: TRBJ2-3; v_call: TRBV28; cdr3_aa: CASRPFGTVVDTQYF; cdr3_nt: TGTGCCAGCAGACCCTTCGGAACAGTAGTAGATACGCAGTATTTT
d_call: NA; j_call: TRBJ1-5; v_call: TRBV4-1; cdr3_aa: CASSQEWGGVNSLPQPQHF; cdr3_nt: TGCGCCAGCAGCCAAGAATGGGGTGGTGTAAACAGCCTCCCTCAGCCCCAGCATTTT
d_call: NA; j_call: TRBJ1-1; v_call: TRBV10-2; cdr3_aa: CASRRGENTEAFF; cdr3_nt: TGCGCCAGCAGGCGGGGGGAGAACACTGAAGCTTTCTTT
d_call: NA; j_call: TRBJ2-2; v_call: TRBV2; cdr3_aa: CASIREKNTGELFF; cdr3_nt: TGTGCCAGCATCCGGGAAAAGAACACCGGGGAGCTGTTTTTT
d_call: TRBD1; j_call: TRBJ1-5; v_call: TRBV12-3/TRBV12-4; cdr3_aa: CASRQTGDQPQHF; cdr3_nt: TGTGCCAGCAGACAGACAGGGGATCAGCCCCAGCATTTT
d_call: NA; j_call: TRBJ2-5; v_call: TRBV5-4; cdr3_aa: CASSFGYQETQYF; cdr3_nt: TGTGCCAGCAGCTTTGGGTACCAAGAGACCCAGTACTTC
d_call: TRBD1; j_call: TRBJ1-2; v_call: TRBV2; cdr3_aa: CASSAQGAGYGYTF; cdr3_nt: TGTGCCAGCAGTGCGCAGGGGGCAGGGTATGGCTACACCTTC
d_call: TRBD1; j_call: TRBJ2-5; v_call: TRBV2; cdr3_aa: CASSVTQGAWETQYF; cdr3_nt: TGTGCCAGCAGTGTCACGCAGGGGGCGTGGGAGACCCAGTACTTC
d_call: NA; j_call: TRBJ1-5; v_call: TRBV27; cdr3_aa: CASSSGVYSNQPQHF; cdr3_nt: TGTGCCAGCAGCTCCGGGGTCTATAGCAATCAGCCCCAGCATTTT
d_call: TRBD1; j_call: TRBJ2-3; v_call: TRBV5-1; cdr3_aa: CASSLSGTGGSDTQYF; cdr3_nt: TGCGCCAGCAGCTTGTCTGGGACAGGGGGTTCAGATACGCAGTATTTT
d_call: NA; j_call: TRBJ1-1; v_call: TRBV6-6; cdr3_aa: CASSYENTEAFF; cdr3_nt: TGTGCCAGCAGTTACGAGAACACTGAAGCTTTCTTT
d_call: NA; j_call: TRBJ1-1; v_call: TRBV19; cdr3_aa: CASSRDWTEAFF; cdr3_nt: TGTGCCAGTAGTCGGGATTGGACTGAAGCTTTCTTT
d_call: TRBD1; j_call: TRBJ1-3; v_call: TRBV5-5; cdr3_aa: CASSPRLWDSSSGNTIYF; cdr3_nt: TGTGCCAGCAGCCCCCGACTGTGGGACAGCAGCTCTGGAAACACCATATATTTT
d_call: NA; j_call: TRBJ1-2; v_call: TRBV28; cdr3_aa: CASSLRTVVYGYTF; cdr3_nt: TGTGCCAGCAGTTTAAGGACAGTCGTCTATGGCTACACCTTC